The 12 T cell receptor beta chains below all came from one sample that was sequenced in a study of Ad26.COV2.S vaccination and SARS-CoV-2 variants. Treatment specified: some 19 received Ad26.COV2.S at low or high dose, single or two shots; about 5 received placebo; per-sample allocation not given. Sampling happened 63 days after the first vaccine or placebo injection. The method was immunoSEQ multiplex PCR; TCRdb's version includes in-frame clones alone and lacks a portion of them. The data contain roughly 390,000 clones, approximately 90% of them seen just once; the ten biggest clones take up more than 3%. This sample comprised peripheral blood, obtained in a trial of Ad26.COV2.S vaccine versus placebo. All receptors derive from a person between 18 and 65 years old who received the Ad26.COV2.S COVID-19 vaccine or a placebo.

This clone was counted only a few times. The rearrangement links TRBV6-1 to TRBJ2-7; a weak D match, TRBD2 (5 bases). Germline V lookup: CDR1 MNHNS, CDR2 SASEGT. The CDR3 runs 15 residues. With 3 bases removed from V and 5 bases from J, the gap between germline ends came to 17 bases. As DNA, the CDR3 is TGTGCCAGCAGTGAGGATTTCGGGGTTCCTAACGAGCAGTACTTC. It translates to CASSEDFGVPNEQYF.

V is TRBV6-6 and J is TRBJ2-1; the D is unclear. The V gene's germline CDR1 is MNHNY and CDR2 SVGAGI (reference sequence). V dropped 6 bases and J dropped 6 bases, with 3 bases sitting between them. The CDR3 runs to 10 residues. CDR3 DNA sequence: TGTGCCAGCAGGGGCAATGAGCAGTTCTTC. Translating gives CASRGNEQFF.

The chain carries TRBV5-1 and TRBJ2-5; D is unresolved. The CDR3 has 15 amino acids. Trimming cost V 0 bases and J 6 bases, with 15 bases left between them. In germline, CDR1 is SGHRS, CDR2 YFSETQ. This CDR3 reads CASSLGIPARQTQYF. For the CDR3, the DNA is TGCGCCAGCAGCTTGGGCATTCCGGCTAGACAGACCCAGTACTTC.

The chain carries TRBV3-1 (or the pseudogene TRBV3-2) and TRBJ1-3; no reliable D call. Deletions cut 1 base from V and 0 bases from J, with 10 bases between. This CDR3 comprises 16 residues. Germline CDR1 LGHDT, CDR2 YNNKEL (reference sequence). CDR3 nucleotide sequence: TGTGCCAGCAGCCAAGTTCCGGAACACTCTGGAAACACCATATATTTT. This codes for CASSQVPEHSGNTIYF.

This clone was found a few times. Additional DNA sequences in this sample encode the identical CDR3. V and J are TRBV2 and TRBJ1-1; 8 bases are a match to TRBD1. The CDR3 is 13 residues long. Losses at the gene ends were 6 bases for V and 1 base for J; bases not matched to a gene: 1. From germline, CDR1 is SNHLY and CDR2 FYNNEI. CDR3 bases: TGTGCCAGCAGCGGACAGGGGAACACTGAAGCTTTCTTT. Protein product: CASSGQGNTEAFF.

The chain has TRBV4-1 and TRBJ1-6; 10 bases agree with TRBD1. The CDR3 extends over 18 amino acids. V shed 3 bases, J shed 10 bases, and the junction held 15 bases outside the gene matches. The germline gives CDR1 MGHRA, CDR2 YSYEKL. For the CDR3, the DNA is TGCGCCAGCAGCCAGGACCCGGCCGGGACAGGGGTAGGATCACCCCTCCACTTT. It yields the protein CASSQDPAGTGVGSPLHF.

CDR3 nucleotides: TGTGCCAGCTCGCGCGACAGGGGGTCGAACACTGAAGCTTTCTTT. Amino acid sequence: CASSRDRGSNTEAFF. The chain couples TRBV18 to TRBJ1-1, with 9 bases matching TRBD1. CDR1 and CDR2 from the germline V gene are KGHSH and LQKENI. This CDR3 contains 15 residues. J was trimmed by 1 base and V by 6 bases; bases with no gene match: 6.

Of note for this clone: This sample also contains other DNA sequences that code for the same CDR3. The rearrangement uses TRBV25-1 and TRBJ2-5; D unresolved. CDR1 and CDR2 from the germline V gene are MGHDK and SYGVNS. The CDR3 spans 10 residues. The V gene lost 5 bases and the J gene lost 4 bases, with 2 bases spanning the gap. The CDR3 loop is CASSLETQYF. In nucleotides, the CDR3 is TGTGCCAGCAGTCTAGAGACCCAGTACTTC.

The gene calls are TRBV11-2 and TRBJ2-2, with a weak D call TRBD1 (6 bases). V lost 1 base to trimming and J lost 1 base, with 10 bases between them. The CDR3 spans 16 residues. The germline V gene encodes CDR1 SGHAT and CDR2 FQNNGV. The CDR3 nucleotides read TGTGCCAGCAGCTTAGCACAGACAGGGAACACCGGGGAGCTGTTTTTT. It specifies CASSLAQTGNTGELFF.

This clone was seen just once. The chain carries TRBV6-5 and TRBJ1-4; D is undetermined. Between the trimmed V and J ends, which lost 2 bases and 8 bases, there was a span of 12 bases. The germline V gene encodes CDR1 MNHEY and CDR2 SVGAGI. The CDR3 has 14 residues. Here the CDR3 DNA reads TGTGCCAGCAGTTACGGTCGACCCTGGGAAAAACTGTTTTTT. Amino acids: CASSYGRPWEKLFF.

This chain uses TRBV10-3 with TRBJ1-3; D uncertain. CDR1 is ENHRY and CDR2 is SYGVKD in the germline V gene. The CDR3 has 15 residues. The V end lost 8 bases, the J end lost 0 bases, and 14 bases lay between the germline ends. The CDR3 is CAISQSSDSGNTIYF. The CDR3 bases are TGTGCCATCTCTCAAAGTTCGGACTCTGGAAACACCATATATTTT.

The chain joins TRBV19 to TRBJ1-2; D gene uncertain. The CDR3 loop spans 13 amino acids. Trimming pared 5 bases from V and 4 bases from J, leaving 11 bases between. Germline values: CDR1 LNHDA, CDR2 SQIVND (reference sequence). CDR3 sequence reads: CASSYKSSYGYTF. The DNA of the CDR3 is TGTGCCAGTAGTTATAAGAGTAGCTATGGCTACACCTTC.